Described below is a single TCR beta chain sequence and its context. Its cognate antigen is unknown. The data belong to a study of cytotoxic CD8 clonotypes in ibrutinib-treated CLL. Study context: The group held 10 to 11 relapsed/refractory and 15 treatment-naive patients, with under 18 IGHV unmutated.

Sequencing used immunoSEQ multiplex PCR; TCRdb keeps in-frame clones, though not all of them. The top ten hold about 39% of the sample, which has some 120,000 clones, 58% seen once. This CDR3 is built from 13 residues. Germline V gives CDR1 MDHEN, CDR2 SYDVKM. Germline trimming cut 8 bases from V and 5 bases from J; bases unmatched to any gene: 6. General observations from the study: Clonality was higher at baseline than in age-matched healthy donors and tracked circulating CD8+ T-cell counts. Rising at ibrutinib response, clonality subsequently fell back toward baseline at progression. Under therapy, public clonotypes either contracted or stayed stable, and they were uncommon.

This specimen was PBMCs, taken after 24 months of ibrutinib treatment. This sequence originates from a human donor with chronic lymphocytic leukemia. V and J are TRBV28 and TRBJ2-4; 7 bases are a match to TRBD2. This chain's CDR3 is CASGEGAENIQYF. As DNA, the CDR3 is TGTGCCAGCGGGGAGGGCGCGGAAAACATTCAGTACTTC.